Below are 5 T cell receptor beta chains sequenced from a single sample in a study of shared clonotypes between healthy human individuals. Selected positively for CCR7 and CD45RO-negative, naive CD8 cells excluded terminally differentiated effector memory CD45RA+ cells. TCRdb's copy holds only in-frame clones and misses some; the assay was immunoSEQ multiplex PCR. The table lists 760,000 or so clones, 96% of them singletons. The sequenced material came from naive CD8+ T cells sorted from blood. The receptors originated from a man aged 25 to 40 in good health.

The J gene is TRBJ2-1, the V gene TRBV7-9, with TRBD2 matching 7 bases. This CDR3 comprises 16 residues. CDR1 and CDR2 (germline): SEHNR, FQNEAQ (reference sequence). Losses at the gene ends were 7 bases for V and 7 bases for J; bases not matched to a gene: 16. The CDR3 region is CASTSPEEGRGNEQFF. The CDR3 DNA is TGTGCCAGCACCTCCCCTGAAGAGGGGAGGGGAAATGAGCAGTTCTTC.

Here the CDR3 reads CASSSDTSDTQYF. In DNA form, the CDR3 reads TGTGCCAGCAGCTCCGATACCTCCGATACGCAGTATTTT. This chain uses TRBV7-3 with TRBJ2-3; unclear D gene. The CDR3 loop spans 13 amino acids. V gave up 4 bases and J gave up 6 bases, with 11 bases separating them. Germline V gene lookup returns CDR1 SGHTA and CDR2 FQGTGA.

The rearrangement links TRBV7-9 to TRBJ1-2; D perhaps matches TRBD1 (6 bases). Trimming cost V 5 bases and J 8 bases, with 27 bases left between them. The germline CDR1 and CDR2 sequences are SEHNR and FQNEAQ (reference sequence). The CDR3 is 17 amino acids. The CDR3 DNA reads TGTGCCAGCAGCGCCCCCCTTGGGTCAGGGGTTAAGGGCGGCTACACCTTC. Translated, it gives CASSAPLGSGVKGGYTF. The full variable domain, rest sourced from reference TRBV7-9 and TRBJ1-2, is DTGVSQNPRHKITKRGQNVTFRCDPISEHNRLYWYRQTLGQGPEFLTYFQNEAQLEKSRLLSDRFSAERPKGSFSTLEIQRTEQGDSAMYLCASSAPLGSGVKGGYTFGSGTRLTVV.

The genes are TRBV7-2 and TRBJ1-4; D not resolved. Germline CDR1 reads SGHTA; CDR2 reads FQGNSA. CDR3 size: 16 residues. V dropped 6 bases and J dropped 3 bases, with 17 bases sitting between them. The CDR3 loop is CASSVLPGLPNEKLFF. The DNA for the CDR3 is TGTGCCAGCAGTGTCCTCCCGGGTCTACCTAATGAAAAACTGTTTTTT.

This chain joins TRBV30 and TRBJ2-7; D not resolved. Germline lookup yields CDR1 GTSNPN and CDR2 SVGIG (reference sequence). V was trimmed by 2 bases and J by 4 bases, leaving 12 bases between them. The CDR3 is 13 amino acids. The CDR3: CAWSPGRFYEQYF. In nucleotides, the CDR3 is TGTGCCTGGAGTCCCGGCAGATTTTACGAGCAGTACTTC.